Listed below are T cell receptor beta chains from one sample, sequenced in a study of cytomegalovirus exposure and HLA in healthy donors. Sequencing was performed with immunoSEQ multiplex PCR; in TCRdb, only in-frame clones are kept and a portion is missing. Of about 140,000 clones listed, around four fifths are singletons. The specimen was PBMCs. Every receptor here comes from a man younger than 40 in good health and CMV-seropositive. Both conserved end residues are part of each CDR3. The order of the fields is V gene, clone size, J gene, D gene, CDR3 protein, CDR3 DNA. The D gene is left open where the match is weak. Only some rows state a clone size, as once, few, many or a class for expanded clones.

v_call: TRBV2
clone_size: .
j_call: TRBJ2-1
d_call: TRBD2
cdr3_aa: CASSELAGTYNEQFF
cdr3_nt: TGTGCCAGCAGTGAGCTAGCGGGAACCTACAATGAGCAGTTCTTC

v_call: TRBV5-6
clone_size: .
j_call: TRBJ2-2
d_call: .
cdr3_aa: CASSLVQDNTGELFF
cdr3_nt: TGTGCCAGCAGCTTGGTACAGGATAACACCGGGGAGCTGTTTTTT

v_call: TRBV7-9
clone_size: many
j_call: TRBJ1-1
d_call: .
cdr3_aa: CASTPVRNTEAFF
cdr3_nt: TGTGCCAGCACCCCCGTGCGGAACACTGAAGCTTTCTTT

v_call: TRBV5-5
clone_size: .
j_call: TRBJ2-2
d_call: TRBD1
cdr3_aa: CASSYGQGFAGELFF
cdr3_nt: TGTGCCAGCAGCTATGGACAGGGGTTTGCCGGGGAGCTGTTTTTT

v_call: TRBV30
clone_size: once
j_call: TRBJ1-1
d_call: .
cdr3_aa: CAWSETGNTEAFF
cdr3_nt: TGTGCCTGGAGTGAGACTGGCAACACTGAAGCTTTCTTT

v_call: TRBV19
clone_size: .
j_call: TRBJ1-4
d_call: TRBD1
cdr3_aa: CASGRRQGGLF
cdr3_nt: TGTGCCAGTGGGCGCCGACAGGGGGGTCTTTTT

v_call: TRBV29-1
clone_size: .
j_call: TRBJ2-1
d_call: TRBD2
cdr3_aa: CSVLRLAGGGNEQFF
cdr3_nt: TGCAGCGTTCTCCGGCTAGCGGGAGGGGGGAATGAGCAGTTCTTC

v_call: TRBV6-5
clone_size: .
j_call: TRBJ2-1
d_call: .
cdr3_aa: CASSYLNEQFF
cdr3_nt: TGTGCCAGCAGTTACTTAAATGAGCAGTTCTTC

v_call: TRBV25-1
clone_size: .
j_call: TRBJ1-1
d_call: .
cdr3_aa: CAGGHTEAFF
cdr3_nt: TGTGCCGGCGGACATACTGAAGCTTTCTTT

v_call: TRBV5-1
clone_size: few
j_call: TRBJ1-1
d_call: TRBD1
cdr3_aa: CASSFTGDTEAFF
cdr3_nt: TGCGCCAGCAGTTTCACAGGGGACACTGAAGCTTTCTTT

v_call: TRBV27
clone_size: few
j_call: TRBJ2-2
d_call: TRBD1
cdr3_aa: CASSLTRDRVPGELFF
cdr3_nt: TGTGCCAGCAGTTTAACCCGGGACAGGGTCCCCGGGGAGCTGTTTTTT

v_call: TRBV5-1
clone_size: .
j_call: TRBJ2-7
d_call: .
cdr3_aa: CASSPTQGSSYEQYF
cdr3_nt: TGCGCCAGCAGCCCTACCCAGGGGAGCTCCTACGAGCAGTACTTC

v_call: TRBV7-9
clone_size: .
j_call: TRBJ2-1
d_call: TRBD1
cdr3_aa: CASSLAELGTVIFRNEQFF
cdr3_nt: TGTGCCAGCAGCTTAGCGGAATTGGGGACAGTTATTTTTAGGAATGAGCAGTTCTTC

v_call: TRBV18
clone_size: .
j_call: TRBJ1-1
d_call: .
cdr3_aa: CASSPPVAGTEAFF
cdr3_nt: TGTGCCAGCTCACCTCCGGTGGCGGGCACTGAAGCTTTCTTT

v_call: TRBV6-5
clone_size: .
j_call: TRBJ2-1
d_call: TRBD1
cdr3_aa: CASGDRGFNEQFF
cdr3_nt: TGTGCCAGCGGGGACAGGGGATTCAATGAGCAGTTCTTC

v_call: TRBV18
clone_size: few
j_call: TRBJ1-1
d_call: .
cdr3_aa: CASSPGGGGTEAFF
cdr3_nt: TGTGCCAGCTCACCAGGCGGGGGCGGCACTGAAGCTTTCTTT

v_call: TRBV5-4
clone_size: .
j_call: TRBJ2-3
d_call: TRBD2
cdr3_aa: CASSLGLAGADTQYF
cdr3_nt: TGTGCCAGCAGCTTGGGACTAGCGGGCGCAGATACGCAGTATTTT

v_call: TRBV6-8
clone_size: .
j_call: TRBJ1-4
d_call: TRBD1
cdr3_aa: CASSTPGGGEKLFF
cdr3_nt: TGTGCCAGCAGTACCCCAGGGGGAGGTGAAAAACTGTTTTTT

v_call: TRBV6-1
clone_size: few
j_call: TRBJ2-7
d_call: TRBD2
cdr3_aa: CASSTSGGIYEQYF
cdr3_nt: TGTGCCAGCAGTACTAGCGGGGGTATCTACGAGCAGTACTTC

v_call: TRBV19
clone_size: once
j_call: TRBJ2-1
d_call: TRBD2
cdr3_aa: CASSIAGAGGETHEQFF
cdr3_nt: TGTGCCAGTAGTATAGCCGGAGCGGGAGGGGAAACCCATGAGCAGTTCTTC

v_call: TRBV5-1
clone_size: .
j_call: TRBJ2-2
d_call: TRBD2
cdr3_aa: CASSFAGGDGELFF
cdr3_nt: TGCGCCAGCAGCTTTGCCGGGGGGGACGGGGAGCTGTTTTTT

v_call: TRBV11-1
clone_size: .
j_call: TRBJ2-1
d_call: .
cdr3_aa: CASSPAPLAGEQFF
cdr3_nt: TGTGCCAGCAGCCCGGCCCCTCTAGCCGGTGAGCAGTTCTTC

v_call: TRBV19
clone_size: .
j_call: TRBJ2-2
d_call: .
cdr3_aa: CASATGQRTGELFF
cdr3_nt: TGTGCCAGTGCAACCGGGCAGCGGACCGGGGAGCTGTTTTTT

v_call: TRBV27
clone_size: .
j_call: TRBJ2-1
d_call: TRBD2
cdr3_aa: CASSRLAGGRDEQFF
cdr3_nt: TGTGCCAGCAGTAGACTAGCGGGAGGACGGGATGAGCAGTTCTTC

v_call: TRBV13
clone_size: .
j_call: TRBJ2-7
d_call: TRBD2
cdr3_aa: CASSRGLATSYEQYF
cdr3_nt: TGTGCCAGCAGCCGGGGACTAGCGACGTCCTACGAGCAGTACTTC

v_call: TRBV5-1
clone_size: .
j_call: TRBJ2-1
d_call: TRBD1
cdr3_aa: CASSNRDRVYNEQFF
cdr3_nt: TGCGCCAGCAGCAACCGGGACAGGGTCTACAATGAGCAGTTCTTC

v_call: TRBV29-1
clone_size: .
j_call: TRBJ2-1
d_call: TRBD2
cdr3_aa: CSVYAGGGSNEQFF
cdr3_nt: TGCAGCGTGTACGCGGGAGGGGGAAGCAATGAGCAGTTCTTC

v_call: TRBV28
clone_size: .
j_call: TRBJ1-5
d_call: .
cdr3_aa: CASSATGLSNQPQHF
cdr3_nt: TGTGCCAGCAGTGCCACAGGGTTAAGCAATCAGCCCCAGCATTTT

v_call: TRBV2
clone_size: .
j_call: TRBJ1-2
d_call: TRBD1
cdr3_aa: CASRGGGTGDGYTF
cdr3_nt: TGTGCCAGCAGAGGAGGTGGGACAGGAGATGGCTACACCTTC

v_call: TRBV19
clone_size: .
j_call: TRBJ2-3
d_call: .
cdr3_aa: CATGLSTDTQYF
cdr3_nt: TGTGCCACCGGTCTTAGCACAGATACGCAGTATTTT

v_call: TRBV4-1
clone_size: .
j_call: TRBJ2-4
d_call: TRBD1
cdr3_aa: CASTGRGKNIQYF
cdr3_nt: TGCGCCAGCACGGGCAGGGGGAAAAACATTCAGTACTTC

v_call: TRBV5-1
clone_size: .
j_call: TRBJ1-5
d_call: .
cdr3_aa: CASSLGSRQPQHF
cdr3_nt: TGCGCCAGCAGCTTGGGATCGCGACAGCCCCAGCATTTT

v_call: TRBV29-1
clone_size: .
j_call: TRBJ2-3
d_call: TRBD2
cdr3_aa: CSVRLAGVTDTQYF
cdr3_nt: TGCAGCGTCAGGTTAGCGGGAGTCACAGATACGCAGTATTTT

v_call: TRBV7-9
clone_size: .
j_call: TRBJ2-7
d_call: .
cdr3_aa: CASTLRGSVDEQYF
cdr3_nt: TGTGCCAGCACCTTACGGGGTTCGGTGGACGAGCAGTACTTC

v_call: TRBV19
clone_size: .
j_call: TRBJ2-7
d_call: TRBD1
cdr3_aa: CAPPGPRQGYYEQYF
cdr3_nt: TGTGCCCCCCCTGGGCCCCGACAGGGATACTACGAGCAGTACTTC

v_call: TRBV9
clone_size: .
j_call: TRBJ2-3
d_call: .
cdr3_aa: CASSMTSWADTQYF
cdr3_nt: TGTGCCAGCAGCATGACTAGTTGGGCTGATACGCAGTATTTT

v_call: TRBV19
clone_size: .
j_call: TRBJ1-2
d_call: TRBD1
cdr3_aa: CASSQGAGGYTF
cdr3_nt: TGTGCCAGTAGTCAGGGGGCGGGCGGCTACACCTTC

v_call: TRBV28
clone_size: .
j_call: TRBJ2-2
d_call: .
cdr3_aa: CASSQNGLMGTGELFF
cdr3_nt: TGTGCCAGCAGTCAAAATGGACTCATGGGGACCGGGGAGCTGTTTTTT

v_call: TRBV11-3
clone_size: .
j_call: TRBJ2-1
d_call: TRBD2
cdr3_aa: CASSTHWGGTRGGNEQFF
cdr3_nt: TGTGCCAGCAGCACCCATTGGGGCGGGACTAGAGGCGGGAATGAGCAGTTCTTC

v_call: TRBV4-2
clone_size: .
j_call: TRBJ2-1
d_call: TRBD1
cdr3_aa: CASSHGDSDNEQFF
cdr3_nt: TGTGCCAGCAGCCACGGGGACAGTGACAATGAGCAGTTCTTC

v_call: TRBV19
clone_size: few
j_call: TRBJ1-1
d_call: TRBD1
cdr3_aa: CASTMGTVWGRDTEAFF
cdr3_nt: TGTGCCAGTACCATGGGGACAGTCTGGGGAAGGGACACTGAAGCTTTCTTT

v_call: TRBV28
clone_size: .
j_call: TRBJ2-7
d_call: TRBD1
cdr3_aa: CASRTGTGGPYEQYF
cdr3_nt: TGTGCCAGTAGGACCGGGACAGGGGGACCCTACGAGCAGTACTTC

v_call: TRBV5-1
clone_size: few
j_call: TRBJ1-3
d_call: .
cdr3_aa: CASSLGDRSSGNTIYF
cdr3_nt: TGCGCCAGCAGCTTGGGAGACAGGAGCTCTGGAAACACCATATATTTT

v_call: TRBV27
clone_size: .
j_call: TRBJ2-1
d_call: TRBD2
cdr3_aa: CASSSYLSGRSSYNEQFF
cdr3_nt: TGTGCCAGCAGTTCCTACCTTAGCGGGAGAAGCTCCTACAATGAGCAGTTCTTC

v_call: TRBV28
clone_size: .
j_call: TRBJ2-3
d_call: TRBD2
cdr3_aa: CASSFGAGLLTDTQYF
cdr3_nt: TGTGCCAGCAGTTTCGGAGCGGGGCTCCTCACGGATACGCAGTATTTT

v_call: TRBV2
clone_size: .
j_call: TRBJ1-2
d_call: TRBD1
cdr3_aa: CASRWTGVSYGYTF
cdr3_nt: TGTGCCAGCAGGTGGACAGGTGTTAGCTATGGCTACACCTTC

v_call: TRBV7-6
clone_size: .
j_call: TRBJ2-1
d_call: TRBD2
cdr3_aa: CASSLGRTGGSIHEQFF
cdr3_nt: TGTGCCAGCAGCCTTGGGCGTACTGGCGGGAGTATCCATGAGCAGTTCTTC

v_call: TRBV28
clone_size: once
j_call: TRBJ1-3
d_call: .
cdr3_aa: CASTQLSGNTIYF
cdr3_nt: TGTGCCAGCACCCAACTCTCTGGAAACACCATATATTTT

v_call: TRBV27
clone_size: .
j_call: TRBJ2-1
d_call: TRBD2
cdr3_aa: CASSGGLAGVGSYNEQFF
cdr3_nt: TGTGCCAGCAGTGGGGGACTAGCGGGAGTGGGCTCCTACAATGAGCAGTTCTTC

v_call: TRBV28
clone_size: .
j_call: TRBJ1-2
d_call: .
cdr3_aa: CASSLRQFYGYTF
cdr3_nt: TGTGCCAGCAGTTTACGACAGTTCTATGGCTACACCTTC

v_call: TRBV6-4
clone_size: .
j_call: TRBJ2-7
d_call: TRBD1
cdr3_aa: CASIRNSDRGGDYEQYF
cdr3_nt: TGTGCCAGCATTAGAAACTCGGACAGGGGAGGTGATTACGAGCAGTACTTC

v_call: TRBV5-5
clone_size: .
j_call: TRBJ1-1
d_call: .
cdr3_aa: CASSSWGQPEAFF
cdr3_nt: TGTGCCAGCAGCTCCTGGGGACAACCTGAAGCTTTCTTT

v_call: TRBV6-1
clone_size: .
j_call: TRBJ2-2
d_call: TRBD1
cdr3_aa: CAGTGINTGELFF
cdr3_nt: TGTGCCGGGACAGGGATAAACACCGGGGAGCTGTTTTTT

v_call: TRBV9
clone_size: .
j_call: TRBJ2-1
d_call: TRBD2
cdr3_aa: CASSAGLAGANEQFF
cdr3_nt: TGTGCCAGCAGCGCGGGACTAGCGGGGGCCAATGAGCAGTTCTTC

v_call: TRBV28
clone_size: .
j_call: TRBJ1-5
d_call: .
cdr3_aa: CASTRGGGGNQPQHF
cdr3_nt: TGTGCCAGCACCCGGGGTGGAGGGGGCAATCAGCCCCAGCATTTT

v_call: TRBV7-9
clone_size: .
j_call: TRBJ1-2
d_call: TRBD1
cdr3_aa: CASSLSPGQGRGYTF
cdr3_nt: TGTGCCAGCAGCTTGTCTCCGGGACAGGGCCGGGGCTACACCTTC

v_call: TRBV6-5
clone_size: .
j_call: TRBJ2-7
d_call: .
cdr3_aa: CASSYGGASSYEQYF
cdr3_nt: TGTGCCAGCAGTTACGGCGGGGCCAGCTCCTACGAGCAGTACTTC

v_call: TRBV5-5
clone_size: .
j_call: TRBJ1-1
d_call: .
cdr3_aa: CASVLTMNTEAFF
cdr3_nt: TGTGCCAGCGTCTTAACAATGAACACTGAAGCTTTCTTT

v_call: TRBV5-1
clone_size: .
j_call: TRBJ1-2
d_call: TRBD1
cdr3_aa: CASRMGQGGYGYTF
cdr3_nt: TGCGCCAGCAGAATGGGACAGGGAGGCTATGGCTACACCTTC